This record covers a single T cell receptor beta chain. This clone was detected only once. Its antigen has not been determined. Base qualities were left out, and no much larger clone turns up one base away. These data are taken from a study of blood T cell repertoires in COVID-19 (dated by TCRdb to 2019 to 2021). For context, the study as a whole: The collaborator samples originated in the United States, Italy and Spain and spanned the acute and convalescent phases of COVID-19. Subjects who had been exposed to COVID-19, were actively infected with it, or had recovered from it provided the deeply sampled blood TCRbeta repertoires that made up the dataset. The material from the prospective study consisted of cDNA or gDNA derived from T cells, B-cell-depleted T cells, or PBMCs. Samples came from the ongoing ImmuneRACE study (first 160 participants) plus 1,254 subjects from 6 global collaborators. Where available, HLA class I and class II types were obtained from metadata supplied by the sample provider rather than from assay-based typing. A de-identified subject ID, COVID-19 status, age in years and sex were almost always included in the sample metadata. A freely available public database, intended as a resource for researchers studying the immune response to SARS-CoV-2, is where the repertoires were released.

Broad study findings and their caveats: Clinical and demographic metadata were provided uncurated, with the amount varying by source and participant.

Participants in the prospective study were aged roughly 18 to 89 years, lived in more than 20 United States geographic areas, and enrolled through a virtual design. Cohort assignment in the prospective study relied on participant-reported clinical history from a screening survey and a study questionnaire. Exposed participants had been in contact, within 2 weeks of entering the study, with a person who had a PCR-confirmed or clinician-diagnosed case of COVID-19. In the prospective study, whole blood, serum and a nasopharyngeal or oropharyngeal swab were collected from each participant by mobile phlebotomists. Over a roughly 2-month period, participants in the prospective study had the option of providing additional blood draws and questionnaires. Blood samples from the prospective study were shipped frozen or at room temperature prior to DNA extraction. The immunoSEQ Assay, a bias-controlled multiplex PCR, was used to amplify TCRbeta CDR3 regions from genomic DNA. From the authors' description of their analysis: The number of nucleated cells in each sample was estimated from the amplification of reference gene primers within the assay. To quantify the absolute abundance of each unique TCRbeta CDR3 rearrangement, sequence reads were collapsed and filtered. For each sample, productive Simpson clonality was calculated by taking the square root of Simpson's diversity index across productive rearrangements. In TCRdb, the immuneACCESS table is reduced to in-frame sequences with V and J assigned. These tables do not hold every clone; where another copy was compared, an unresolved V gene accounts for under half, and the others remain unexplained. V and J calls and clone size are those listed in that table; D and trimming were worked out from the DNA. This sample gives approximately 300,000 clones in total; roughly 85% of them show up just once. The ten largest clones add up to 1.9% of the sample.

This TCR was sampled from a woman younger than 45 who had been exposed to COVID-19. Sequenced material: PBMCs or T cells enriched from blood (not recorded which).

The DNA sequence is given as TGTGCCAGCAGCTCTGAAATCCTAGCCCACGAGCAGTACTTC. Its translation reads: CASSSEILAHEQYF. Here the chain combines TRBV7-9 and TRBJ2-7; the D gene is perhaps TRBD2, on 5 matching bases. The V end loses 4 bases and the J end loses 5 bases, and a stretch of 15 bases separates them. The CDR3 holds 14 amino acids from the cysteine to the phenylalanine. Of all the DNA, just the CDR3 is kept, 42 bases in frame from base 1. Per the germline V gene (reference sequence), SEHNR is the CDR1 and FQNEAQ is the CDR2. The full variable domain, with segments outside the CDR3 supplied by the reference TRBV7-9 and TRBJ2-7 proteins, appears as DTGVSQNPRHKITKRGQNVTFRCDPISEHNRLYWYRQTLGQGPEFLTYFQNEAQLEKSRLLSDRFSAERPKGSFSTLEIQRTEQGDSAMYLCASSSEILAHEQYFGPGTRLTVT.